This section outlines one TCR beta chain sequence together with its context. The entry originates in a study of blood T cell repertoires in COVID-19. Study in general: The study drew acute and convalescent COVID-19 samples from the United States, Italy and Spain.

The repertoire was sequenced with immunoSEQ multiplex PCR; TCRdb's copy has only in-frame clones and lacks some. Of about 63,000 clones listed, over 70% are singletons. V shed 5 bases and J 4 bases; nucleotides not matched to a gene: 12. The germline gives CDR1 SEHNR, CDR2 FQNEAQ (reference sequence). CDR3 length equals 16 residues. The sample consisted of peripheral blood. V usage is TRBV7-9 and J usage is TRBJ2-7, with 9 bases matching TRBD2. The source of this sequence is a human donor in a cohort sampled during active COVID-19. The CDR3: CASSPGVAGAGYEQYF. The CDR3 DNA is TGTGCCAGCAGCCCAGGGGTAGCGGGAGCGGGTTACGAGCAGTACTTC.